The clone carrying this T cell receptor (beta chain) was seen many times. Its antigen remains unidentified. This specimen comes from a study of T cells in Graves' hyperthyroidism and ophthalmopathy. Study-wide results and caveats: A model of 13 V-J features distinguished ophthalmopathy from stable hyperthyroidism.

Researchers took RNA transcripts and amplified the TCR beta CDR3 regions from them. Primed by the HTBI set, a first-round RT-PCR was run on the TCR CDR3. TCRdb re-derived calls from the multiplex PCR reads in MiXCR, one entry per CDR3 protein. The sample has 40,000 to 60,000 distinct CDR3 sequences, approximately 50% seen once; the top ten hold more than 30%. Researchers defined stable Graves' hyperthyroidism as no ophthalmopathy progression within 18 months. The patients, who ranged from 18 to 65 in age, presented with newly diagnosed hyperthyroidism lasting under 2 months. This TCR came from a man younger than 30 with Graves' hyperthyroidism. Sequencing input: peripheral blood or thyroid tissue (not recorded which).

In DNA form, the CDR3 reads TGTGCCAGCAGCCCGTCAGGGGCGTGGTCCGGGGAGCTGTTTTTT. Encoded protein: CASSPSGAWSGELFF. The rearrangement links TRBV7-3 to TRBJ2-2; tentatively, D is TRBD1 (6 bases). The V and J ends lost 5 bases and 6 bases respectively, with 16 bases between them. The CDR3 sequence is 15 residues long. CDR1 is SGHTA, CDR2 FQGTGA, per germline.